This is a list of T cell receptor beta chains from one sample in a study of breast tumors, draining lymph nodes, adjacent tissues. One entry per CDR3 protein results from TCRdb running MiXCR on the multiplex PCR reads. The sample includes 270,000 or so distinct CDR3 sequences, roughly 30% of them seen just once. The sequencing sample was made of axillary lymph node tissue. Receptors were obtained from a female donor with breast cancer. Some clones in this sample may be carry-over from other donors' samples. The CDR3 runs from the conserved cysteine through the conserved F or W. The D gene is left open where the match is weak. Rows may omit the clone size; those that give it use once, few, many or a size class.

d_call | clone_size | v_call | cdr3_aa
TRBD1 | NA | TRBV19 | CASRGTYGTGKNEQFF
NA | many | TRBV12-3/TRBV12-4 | CASSPTGEGEQFF
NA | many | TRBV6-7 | CASTPPGPNYGYTF
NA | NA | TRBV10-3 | CAISELSRTFTDTQYF
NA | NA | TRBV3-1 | CASSQVRETQYF
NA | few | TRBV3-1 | CASSQETRETQYF
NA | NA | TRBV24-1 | CATSACNAGANVLTF
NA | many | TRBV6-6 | CASRRTPDIPNSPLHF
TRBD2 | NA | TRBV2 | CARGASGGRDQETQYF
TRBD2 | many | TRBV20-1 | CSAAGTSENPYEQYF
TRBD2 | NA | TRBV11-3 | CASSLAGGSSNEQFF
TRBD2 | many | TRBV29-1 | CSVVGGGGADTQYF
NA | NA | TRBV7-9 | CASSLAGVLEQFF
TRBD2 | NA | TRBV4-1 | CASSQSPGLGGKNIQYF
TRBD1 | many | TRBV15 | CATSTGTGWTGELFF
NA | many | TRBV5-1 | CASTGSGNEQFF
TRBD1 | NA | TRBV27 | CASSLGQGSDYGYTF
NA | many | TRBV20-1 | CSATPPGGPGTEQYF
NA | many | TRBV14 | CASSPPVGNYGYTF
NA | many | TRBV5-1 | CASRYGTAPTYEQYF
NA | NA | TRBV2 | CASSSWGMNTEAFF
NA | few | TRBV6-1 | CASSGNYGYTF
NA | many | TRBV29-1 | CSVDPSVSYNEQFF
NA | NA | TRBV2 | CASSLGPLEAFF
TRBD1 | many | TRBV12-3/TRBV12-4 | CAPLGQDRDTYEQYF
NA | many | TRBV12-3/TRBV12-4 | CASSSNSQAPWDEQFF
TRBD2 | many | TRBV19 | CASSIRTSYVETQYF
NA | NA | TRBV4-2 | CASSLRGETSEIYEQYF
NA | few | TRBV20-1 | CSAGRGETQHF
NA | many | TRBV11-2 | CASTRTQFLQETQYF
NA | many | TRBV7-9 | CASSPSVGRIGYGYTF
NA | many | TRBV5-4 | CASSLVGPTQETQYF
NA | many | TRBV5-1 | CASSPVGSSTGELFF
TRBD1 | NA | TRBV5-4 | CTSSPGQGPDTQYF
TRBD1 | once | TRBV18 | CASSQNSDRGGSRTGELFF
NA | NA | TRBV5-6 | CASSFGGTTDTQYF
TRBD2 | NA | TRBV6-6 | CASRRNSGSGADTQYF
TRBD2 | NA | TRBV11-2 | CASSLTSGSRGEQFF
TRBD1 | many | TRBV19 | CASSTPGTGGSNQPQHF
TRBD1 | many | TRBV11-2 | CASRRTGTATYEQYF
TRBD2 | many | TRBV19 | CASSLSGETYEQYF
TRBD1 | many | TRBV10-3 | CAISESSGQGALEQFF
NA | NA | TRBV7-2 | CASSLDGGGGYGYPF
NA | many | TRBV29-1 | CSVDRAVGETQYF
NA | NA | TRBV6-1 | CASSTSPSREQYF